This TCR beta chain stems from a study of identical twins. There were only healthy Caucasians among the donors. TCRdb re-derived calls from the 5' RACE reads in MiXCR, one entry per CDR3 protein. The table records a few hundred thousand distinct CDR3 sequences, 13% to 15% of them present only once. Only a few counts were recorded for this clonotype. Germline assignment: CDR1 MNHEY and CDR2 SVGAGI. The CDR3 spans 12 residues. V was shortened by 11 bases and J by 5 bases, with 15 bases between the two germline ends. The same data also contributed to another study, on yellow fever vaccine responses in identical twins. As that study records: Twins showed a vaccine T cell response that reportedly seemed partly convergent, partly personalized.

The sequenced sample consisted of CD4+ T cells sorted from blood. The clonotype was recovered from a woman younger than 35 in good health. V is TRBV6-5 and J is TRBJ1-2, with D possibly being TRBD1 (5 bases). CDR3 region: CAAHTGGYGYTF. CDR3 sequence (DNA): TGTGCCGCGCATACAGGTGGTTATGGCTACACCTTC.